The 24 T cell receptor beta chains in this list originate from one sample, sequenced in a study of blood T cells in healthy people across ages. Together with a sample-barcoded 5' primer, a J-beta primer mix was included in a second PCR lasting 7 to 11 cycles. TCRdb reprocessed the 5' RACE reads with MiXCR, giving one entry per CDR3 protein. This repertoire shows 650,000 to 1,000,000 distinct CDR3 sequences, around 34% found once; its top ten account for 10% to 15%. Sequenced sample: blood. The receptors shown here come from a man between 18 and 35 years old in good health.

This clonotype was observed at least ten times. The rearrangement joins TRBV6-2 or TRBV6-3 to TRBJ1-1; no definite D call. The CDR3 totals 11 residues. Germline CDR1 reads MNHEY; CDR2 reads SVGEGT. V was trimmed by 5 bases and J by 1 base, leaving 2 bases between them. CDR3 DNA: TGTGCCAGCAGTCCGAACACTGAAGCTTTCTTT. This codes for CASSPNTEAFF.

The J gene is TRBJ2-1, the V gene TRBV10-3; 7 nucleotides match TRBD2. Trimming at V came to 8 bases and at J to 0 bases, leaving 4 bases not matched to a gene. CDR3 length: 14 residues. CDR1 and CDR2 from the germline V gene are ENHRY and SYGVKD. CDR3: CAIRSGGSYNEQFF. Written as DNA, the CDR3 is TGTGCCATCCGGTCGGGAGGCTCCTACAATGAGCAGTTCTTC.

This chain links TRBV24-1 with TRBJ2-1, with TRBD1 as a possible D gene (5 bases). Deletions cut 4 bases from V and 13 bases from J, with 22 bases between. Germline V gene data show CDR1 as KGHDR and CDR2 as SFDVKD. CDR3 length: 15 residues. CDR3: CATSDPDSLQETQFF. CDR3 bases: TGTGCCACCAGTGACCCAGACAGCCTCCAAGAGACCCAGTTCTTC.

This clonotype was counted a few times. The chain joins TRBV7-9 to TRBJ2-1; the match to TRBD2 covers 7 bases. Trimming removed 5 bases from V and 6 bases from J; junction bases left unmatched: 7. Germline V CDR1 and CDR2: SEHNR, FQNEAQ (reference sequence). The CDR3 runs 14 residues. The CDR3 loop reads CASSQAGVPNEQFF. The CDR3 bases are TGTGCCAGCAGCCAGGCGGGGGTACCCAATGAGCAGTTCTTC.

Only a few counts were recorded for this clonotype. This rearrangement joins TRBV28 to TRBJ1-3; no reliable D call. Trimming took 3 bases from V and 8 from J, leaving 5 bases between them. CDR1 MDHEN and CDR2 SYDVKM come from the germline V gene. CDR3 length: 11 amino acids. The chain's CDR3 is CASSFGYTIYF. The CDR3 DNA reads as TGTGCCAGCAGTTTCGGATACACCATATATTTT.

In its sample, this clonotype was seen a few times. J is TRBJ2-1 and V is TRBV4-3; TRBD1 might be the D (5 bases). This CDR3 spans 17 amino acids. The V end lost 0 bases, the J end lost 0 bases, and 12 bases lay between the germline ends. Germline V gene lookup returns CDR1 LGHNA and CDR2 YSLEER. The chain's CDR3 is CASSQDPTESSYNEQFF. The CDR3 DNA is TGCGCCAGCAGCCAAGACCCGACAGAAAGCTCCTACAATGAGCAGTTCTTC.

The chain carries TRBV10-3 and TRBJ2-7, with 8 bases lining up with TRBD1. The CDR3 spans 16 residues. The V gene end was trimmed by 2 bases and the J gene end by 5 bases; junction bases not matched to a gene: 11. Germline loops: CDR1 ENHRY, CDR2 SYGVKD. Here the CDR3 reads CAISETADRVTDEQYF. Here the CDR3 DNA reads TGTGCCATCAGTGAGACCGCGGACAGGGTGACGGACGAGCAGTACTTC.

This clonotype was picked up a small number of times. This chain connects TRBV12-3 or TRBV12-4 to TRBJ2-2; TRBD1 aligns across 9 bases. CDR3 length equals 16 residues. Trimming removed 6 bases from V and 3 bases from J; junction bases left unmatched: 8. The CDR3: CASSIQGAMDTGELFF. CDR3 nucleotide sequence: TGTGCCAGCAGCATACAGGGGGCGATGGACACCGGGGAGCTGTTTTTT.

This clonotype was seen repeatedly, ten times or more. The V gene is TRBV2, the J gene TRBJ2-1; 11 nucleotides agree with TRBD2. The CDR3 is 15 amino acids. With 8 bases clipped from V and 7 bases from J, the junction kept 10 bases outside the gene matches. CDR1 and CDR2 from the germline V gene are SNHLY and FYNNEI. This CDR3 reads CASRNSGGAVNEQFF. CDR3 DNA: TGTGCCAGCCGAAATAGCGGGGGGGCCGTGAATGAGCAGTTCTTC.

The V gene is TRBV30, the J gene TRBJ1-2, with D uncertain. This CDR3 comprises 15 residues. Germline CDR1 GTSNPN, CDR2 SVGIG (reference sequence). The V end lost 2 bases, the J end lost 0 bases, and 13 bases lay between the germline ends. Here the CDR3 reads CAWSPGRIANYGYTF. The CDR3 DNA follows: TGTGCCTGGAGTCCCGGACGGATAGCTAACTATGGCTACACCTTC.

This rearrangement joins TRBV10-3 to TRBJ1-3, with D maybe TRBD1 (6 bases). From germline, CDR1 is ENHRY and CDR2 SYGVKD. V was clipped by 4 bases and J by 0 bases, with 13 bases between them. This CDR3 is built from 16 residues. The CDR3: CAISGRDTSSGNTIYF. CDR3 in DNA: TGTGCCATCAGTGGTAGGGACACCAGCTCTGGAAACACCATATATTTT.

This clonotype showed up many times. This chain joins TRBV4-3 and TRBJ2-5, with D perhaps TRBD2 (6 bases). The CDR3 runs 15 residues. With 3 bases removed from V and 1 base from J, the gap between germline ends came to 12 bases. Germline values: CDR1 LGHNA, CDR2 YSLEER. This chain's CDR3 is CASSHRLVSQETQYF. DNA for the CDR3: TGCGCCAGCAGCCATAGACTAGTAAGCCAAGAGACCCAGTACTTC.

This clonotype was recorded many times. The chain uses TRBV6-6 and TRBJ2-1; D perhaps matches TRBD2 (6 bases). V was pared by 2 bases and J by 1 base, with 9 bases between. This CDR3 region has 15 residues. Germline V gives CDR1 MNHNY, CDR2 SVGAGI (reference sequence). The CDR3 sequence: CASSYMAGSYNEQFF. CDR3 DNA sequence: TGTGCCAGCAGTTACATGGCGGGATCCTACAATGAGCAGTTCTTC.

This clonotype was seen ten or more times. CDR3 region: CASSLGGLSNQPQHF. The CDR3 coding sequence is TGTGCCAGCAGCTTGGGTGGGCTTAGCAATCAGCCCCAGCATTTT. The rearrangement joins TRBV12-3 or TRBV12-4 to TRBJ1-5; no clear D gene. The V gene lost 6 bases and the J gene lost 0 bases, with 12 bases spanning the gap. The CDR3 consists of 15 residues.

The chain combines TRBV25-1 with TRBJ1-4, with 9 bases fitting TRBD1. The CDR3 runs to 15 residues. From germline, CDR1 is MGHDK and CDR2 SYGVNS. Unmatched junction bases numbered 4, after V lost 1 base and J lost 7 bases. Here the CDR3 DNA reads TGTGCCAGCAGTGAATCGCGGGACAGGGCTGAAAAACTGTTTTTT. It codes for CASSESRDRAEKLFF.

The genes are TRBV12-3 or TRBV12-4 and TRBJ1-1, with D perhaps matching TRBD1 (6 bases). This CDR3 comprises 12 residues. Deletions cut 10 bases from V and 5 bases from J, with 14 bases between. CDR3 nucleotide sequence: TGTGCCACCTCAAGGGGGGAAACTGAAGCTTTCTTT. Amino acid sequence: CATSRGETEAFF.

V usage is TRBV20-1 and J usage is TRBJ1-2, with a possible D match to TRBD1 (6 bases). Germline V lookup: CDR1 DFQATT, CDR2 SNEGSKA (reference sequence). The germline V and J ends were trimmed by 5 bases and 3 bases, with 19 bases remaining between them. This CDR3 is built from 15 residues. The CDR3 loop is CSARFPGAPDYGYTF. The CDR3, as DNA: TGCAGTGCTCGATTTCCAGGGGCGCCTGACTATGGCTACACCTTC.

This clonotype was recorded a few times. The chain uses TRBV30 and TRBJ1-5, with a possible D match to TRBD1 (5 bases). CDR3 size: 13 residues. V lost 3 bases and J lost 6, with 12 bases in between. The germline gives CDR1 GTSNPN, CDR2 SVGIG (reference sequence). The CDR3 DNA reads as TGTGCCTGGAGCCAGTCGGGGGGTCAGCCCCAGCATTTT. Amino acids: CAWSQSGGQPQHF.

The chain uses TRBV29-1 and TRBJ2-3; D is undetermined. Germline CDR1 is SQVTM and CDR2 is ANQGSEA. Trimming took off 4 bases at V and 4 bases at J, with 6 bases between the two ends. This CDR3 contains 11 residues. The CDR3, as DNA: TGCAGCGTTGCCCTGGCAGATACGCAGTATTTT. This encodes CSVALADTQYF.

J is TRBJ1-2 and V is TRBV3-1, with D possibly being TRBD1 (6 bases). Germline CDR1 reads LGHDT; CDR2 reads YNNKEL (reference sequence). The V gene lost 1 base and the J gene lost 6 bases, with 12 bases spanning the gap. The CDR3 loop spans 14 amino acids. The DNA of the CDR3 is TGTGCCAGCAGCCAAGCGTGGGGGACACATGGCTACACCTTC. This sequence encodes CASSQAWGTHGYTF.

The table lists this clonotype with a count of one. The CDR3 DNA reads as TGCAGTGCTAGAGACAGCGGGAGTATTATTGAGACCCAGTACTTC. The encoded protein is CSARDSGSIIETQYF. The chain recombines TRBV20-1 with TRBJ2-7, with 8 positions matching TRBD2. The J call may be mistaken, given a closer DNA end match to TRBJ2-5. CDR3 length equals 15 residues. Germline values: CDR1 DFQATT, CDR2 SNEGSKA (reference sequence).

This clonotype has more than one count but fewer than ten. The chain has TRBV28 and TRBJ2-3; 10 bases fit TRBD2. V shed 1 base, J shed 3 bases, and the junction held 7 bases outside the gene matches. This CDR3 is 17 amino acids long. Germline CDR1 and CDR2: MDHEN and SYDVKM. CDR3 loop: CASSLYPSGGGTDTQYF. The CDR3, as DNA: TGTGCCAGCAGTTTATACCCTAGCGGGGGAGGAACAGATACGCAGTATTTT.

This clonotype was counted between two and nine times. The chain joins TRBV7-2 to TRBJ2-3; 9 nucleotides align to TRBD1. The germline V gene has CDR1 SGHTA and CDR2 FQGNSA. The CDR3 covers 15 residues. The V and J ends lost 2 bases and 4 bases, in that order; junction bases with no gene match: 4. The CDR3 here is CASSLFGDRADTQYF. The CDR3 nucleotides are TGTGCCAGCAGCTTATTCGGGGACAGGGCAGATACGCAGTATTTT.

This rearrangement joins TRBV18 to TRBJ2-7; D remains ambiguous. Germline lookup yields CDR1 KGHSH and CDR2 LQKENI. Trimming took 3 bases from V and 6 from J, leaving 12 bases between them. The CDR3 runs to 13 residues. CDR3 in DNA: TGTGCCAGCTCACCTGAGAATGTCGGCGAGCAGTACTTC. Its translation is CASSPENVGEQYF.